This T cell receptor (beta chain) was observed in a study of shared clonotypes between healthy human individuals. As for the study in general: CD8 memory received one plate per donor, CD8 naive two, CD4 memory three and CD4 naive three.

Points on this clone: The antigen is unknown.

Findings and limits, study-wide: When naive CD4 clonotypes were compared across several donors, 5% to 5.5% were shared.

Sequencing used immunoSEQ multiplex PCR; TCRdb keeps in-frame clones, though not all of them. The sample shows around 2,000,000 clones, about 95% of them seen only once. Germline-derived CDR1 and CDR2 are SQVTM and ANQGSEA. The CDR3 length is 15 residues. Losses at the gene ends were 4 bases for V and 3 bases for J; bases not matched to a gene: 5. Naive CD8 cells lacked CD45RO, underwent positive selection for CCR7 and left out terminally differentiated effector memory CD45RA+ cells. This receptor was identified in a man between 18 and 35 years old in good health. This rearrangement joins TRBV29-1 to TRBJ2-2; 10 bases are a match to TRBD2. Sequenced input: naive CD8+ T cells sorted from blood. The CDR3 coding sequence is TGCAGCGTTGTACTAGCGGGGTTATACACCGGGGAGCTGTTTTTT. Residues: CSVVLAGLYTGELFF.